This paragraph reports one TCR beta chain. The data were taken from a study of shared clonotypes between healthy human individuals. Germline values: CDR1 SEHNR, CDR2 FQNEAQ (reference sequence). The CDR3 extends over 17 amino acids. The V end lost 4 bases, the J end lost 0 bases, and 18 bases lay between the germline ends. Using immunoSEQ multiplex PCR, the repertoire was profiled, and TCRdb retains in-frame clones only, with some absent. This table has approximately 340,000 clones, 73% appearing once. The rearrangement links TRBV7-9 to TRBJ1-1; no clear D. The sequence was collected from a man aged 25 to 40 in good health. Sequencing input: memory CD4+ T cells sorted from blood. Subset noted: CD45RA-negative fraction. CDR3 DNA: TGTGCCAGCAGCTCAAGAGGTGGCCTACAGCTGAACACTGAAGCTTTCTTT. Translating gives CASSSRGGLQLNTEAFF. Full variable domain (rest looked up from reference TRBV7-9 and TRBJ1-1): DTGVSQNPRHKITKRGQNVTFRCDPISEHNRLYWYRQTLGQGPEFLTYFQNEAQLEKSRLLSDRFSAERPKGSFSTLEIQRTEQGDSAMYLCASSSRGGLQLNTEAFFGQGTRLTVV.